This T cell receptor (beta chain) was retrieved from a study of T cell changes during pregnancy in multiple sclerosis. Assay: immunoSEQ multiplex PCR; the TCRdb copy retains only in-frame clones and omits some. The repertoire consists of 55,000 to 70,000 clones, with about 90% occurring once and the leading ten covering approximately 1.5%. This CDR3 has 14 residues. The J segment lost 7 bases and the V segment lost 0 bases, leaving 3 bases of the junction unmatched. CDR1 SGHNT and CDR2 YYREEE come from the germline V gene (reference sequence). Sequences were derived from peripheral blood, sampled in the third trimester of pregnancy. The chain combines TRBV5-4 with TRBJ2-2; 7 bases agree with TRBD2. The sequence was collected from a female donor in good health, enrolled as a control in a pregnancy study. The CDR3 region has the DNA TGTGCCAGCAGCTTGGTGGGGGGGGTCGGGGAGCTGTTTTTT. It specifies CASSLVGGVGELFF.